The clone carrying this T cell receptor (beta chain) has more than one count but fewer than ten. These data are taken from a study of blood T cell repertoires in COVID-19. Germline V gives CDR1 LGHDT, CDR2 YNNKEL (reference sequence). Trimming stripped 0 bases from V and 3 bases from J, with 3 bases between. This CDR3 contains 13 residues. TCRdb's table, derived via immunoSEQ multiplex PCR, lists solely in-frame clones and lacks some. The data contain around 150,000 clones, around four fifths of them singletons. Sequenced material: PBMCs or T cells enriched from blood (not recorded which). The receptor was derived from a man in his sixties or seventies who had been exposed to COVID-19. The rearrangement joins TRBV3-1 (or the pseudogene TRBV3-2) to TRBJ1-3; D unclear. CDR3 nucleotides: TGTGCCAGCAGCCAAGATTATGGAAACACCATATATTTT. Translated, it gives CASSQDYGNTIYF.